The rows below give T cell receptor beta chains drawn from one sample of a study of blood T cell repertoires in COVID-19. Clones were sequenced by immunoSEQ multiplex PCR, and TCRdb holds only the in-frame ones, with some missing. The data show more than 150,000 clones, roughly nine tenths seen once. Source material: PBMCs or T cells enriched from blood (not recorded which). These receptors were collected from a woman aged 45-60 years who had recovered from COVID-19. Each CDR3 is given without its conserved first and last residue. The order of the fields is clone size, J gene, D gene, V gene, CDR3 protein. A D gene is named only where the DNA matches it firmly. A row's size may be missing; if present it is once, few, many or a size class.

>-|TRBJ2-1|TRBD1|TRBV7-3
ASSLGTGSYNEQF
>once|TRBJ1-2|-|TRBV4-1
ASSQVNVGGRNGYT
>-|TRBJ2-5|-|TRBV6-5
ASSYSMAAETQY
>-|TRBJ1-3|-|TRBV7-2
ASSSAWGPGNTIY
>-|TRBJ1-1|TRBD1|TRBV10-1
ASSVDRDTEAF
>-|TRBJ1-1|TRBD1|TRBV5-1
ASSAGTGVTEAF
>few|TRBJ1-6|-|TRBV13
ASSVTVGRGNSPLH
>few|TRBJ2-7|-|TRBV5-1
ASSLTASYEQY
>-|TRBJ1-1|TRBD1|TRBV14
ASSPRRTGTGTEAF
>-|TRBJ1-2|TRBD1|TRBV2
ASTRDRDRGYT
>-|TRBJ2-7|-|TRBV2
ASSETTVGVPQY
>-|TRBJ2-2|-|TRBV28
ASMVQNGELF
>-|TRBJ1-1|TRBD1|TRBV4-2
ASSQPRTGGTEAF
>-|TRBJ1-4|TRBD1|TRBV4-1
ASSLDRDSTNEKLF
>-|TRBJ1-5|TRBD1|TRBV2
ASQQGAISNQPQH